This T cell receptor (beta chain) came from a study of human T cells and chemical hapten exposure. Study-wide background: TCR yields per sample varied, mainly owing to small pooled library volume differences. Study outcomes and limitations: Unchanged with DPC sensitization were TCRs above 1 in 1000 frequency.

Remarks on this clonotype: The antigen remains undetermined.

Using its own MiXCR run on the RACE reads, TCRdb lists one record per CDR3 protein. The sample shows about 70,000 distinct CDR3 sequences, 8.5% to 9% of them seen only once. Time point here: patch test 2, 6 weeks after DPC sensitization. Treatment noted: therapeutic diphenylcyclopropenone sensitization with weekly scalp DPC. Each donor was an alopecia patient between 18 and 70 years of age who qualified for DPC. The receptor was isolated from a woman between 50 and 59 years old with alopecia areata. Some clones in this sample may be carry-over from other donors' samples. The sequencing used whole blood, collected in connection with sensitization to the hapten diphenylcyclopropenone (DPC).

The CDR3: CASSGLAGGSTDTQYF. CDR3 nucleotide sequence: TGTGCCAGCAGCGGACTAGCGGGAGGAAGCACAGATACGCAGTATTTT. The chain recombines TRBV9 with TRBJ2-3; TRBD2 aligns across 13 bases. There are 16 residues in the CDR3. Per germline, CDR1 SGDLS and CDR2 YYNGEE. The ends lost 3 bases at V and 0 bases at J; junction bases unmatched: 1.